Shown below are 24 T cell receptor beta chains from a single sample sequenced in a study of blood T cell repertoires in COVID-19. The table came from immunoSEQ multiplex PCR; TCRdb's copy has only in-frame clones and leaves some out. The repertoire holds about 42,000 clones, 87% seen once, with around 25% in the top ten. The sample consisted of peripheral blood. These receptors originate from a woman older than 75 in a cohort sampled during active or convalescent COVID-19.

This sequence joins TRBV24-1 and TRBJ2-4, with D possibly matching TRBD2 (5 bases). V shed 4 bases and J shed 0 bases, with 24 bases lying between them. The CDR3 extends over 20 amino acids. Germline V gene sequence: CDR1 KGHDR, CDR2 SFDVKD. The CDR3 DNA reads as TGTGCCACCAGTGAGATCCAGCGGAGAAGGAGAGAACTAGCCAAAAACATTCAGTACTTC. Its protein is CATSEIQRRRRELAKNIQYF.

V is TRBV7-2 and J is TRBJ2-3, with TRBD2 as a possible D gene (6 bases). Germline CDR1 is SGHTA and CDR2 is FQGNSA. The CDR3 sequence is 15 residues long. V was shortened by 2 bases and J by 2 bases, with 11 bases between the two germline ends. CDR3 amino acids: CASSLLAQNTDTQYF. In DNA, the CDR3 is TGTGCCAGCAGCTTACTAGCGCAAAACACAGATACGCAGTATTTT.

The rearrangement joins TRBV5-6 to TRBJ2-1, with TRBD2 as a possible D gene (6 bases). The germline V and J ends were trimmed by 1 base and 8 bases, with 16 bases remaining between them. Germline V gene sequence: CDR1 SGHDT, CDR2 YYEEEE. The CDR3 totals 15 residues. In nucleotides, the CDR3 is TGTGCCAGCAGCTTGCCGCATACTAGCAGCGATGAGCAGTTCTTC. It yields the protein CASSLPHTSSDEQFF.

The chain combines TRBV6-5 with TRBJ1-2; 7 bases agree with TRBD1. The CDR3 has 14 amino acids. In germline, CDR1 is MNHEY, CDR2 SVGAGI. V dropped 6 bases and J dropped 4; count of bases not matched to a gene: 8. DNA of the CDR3: TGTGCCAGCAGGTCGAACAGGGGAGGCTATGGCTACACCTTC. Translated: CASRSNRGGYGYTF.

This clone came up once. The chain links TRBV5-1 to TRBJ2-1; TRBD2 matches 9 bases. The CDR3 extends over 20 amino acids. V lost 0 bases and J lost 0; bases outside the gene matches: 13. From germline, CDR1 is SGHRS and CDR2 YFSETQ. The CDR3 DNA is TGCGCCAGCAGCTTGGTCCGCGGGAGGGCCCCCCTTAGCTCCTACAATGAGCAGTTCTTC. Amino acid sequence: CASSLVRGRAPLSSYNEQFF.

This chain uses TRBV5-5 with TRBJ2-7; 15 bases fit TRBD2. Germline CDR1 is SGHKS and CDR2 is YYEKEE (reference sequence). This CDR3 has 16 amino acids. Losses at the gene ends were 3 bases for V and 6 bases for J; bases not matched to a gene: 7. The CDR3 DNA reads as TGTGCCAGCAGCTCATGGACTAGCGGGAGGGCCGGCGAGCAGTACTTC. Its protein product is CASSSWTSGRAGEQYF.

The rearrangement uses TRBV4-3 and TRBJ2-3, with 9 bases aligning to TRBD2. The V gene's germline CDR1 is LGHNA and CDR2 YSLEER. This CDR3 has 17 residues. The trim removed 0 bases at V and 6 bases at J, leaving 10 bases unmatched. CDR3 coding DNA: TGCGCCAGCAGCCAAGATAGGGGGCCCGGACTAGCGGATACGCAGTATTTT. It codes for CASSQDRGPGLADTQYF.

The V and J genes are TRBV7-8 and TRBJ2-7; possible D gene TRBD2, 6 bases. The CDR3 is made up of 16 amino acids. Germline V lookup: CDR1 SGHVS, CDR2 FQNEAQ. V was shortened by 5 bases and J by 0 bases, with 17 bases between the two germline ends. The CDR3 reads CASSPALWRGSYEQYF. CDR3 coding DNA: TGTGCCAGCAGCCCCGCCCTTTGGCGGGGCTCCTACGAGCAGTACTTC.

This clone was detected only once. This chain links TRBV5-1 with TRBJ1-1; D unclear. V was clipped by 2 bases and J by 0 bases, with 8 bases between them. The CDR3 is 14 amino acids. Germline CDR1 SGHRS, CDR2 YFSETQ. For the CDR3, the DNA is TGCGCCAGCAGCTTCCAAGCTCTGAACACTGAAGCTTTCTTT. It is translated as CASSFQALNTEAFF.

V gene TRBV6-1 combines with J gene TRBJ1-2; D gene uncertain. Germline CDR1 reads MNHNS; CDR2 reads SASEGT. The CDR3 totals 17 residues. The ends were cut back, 4 bases at V and 3 bases at J, with 21 bases in the middle. CDR3 region: CASSVPLGVAEDYGYTF. The DNA for the CDR3 is TGTGCCAGCAGTGTGCCACTTGGTGTAGCGGAGGACTATGGCTACACCTTC.

The CDR3 region has the DNA TGTGCCAGCAGCCGGACAGGTGCCGGAGGGCCCCAGCATTTT. It specifies CASSRTGAGGPQHF. The chain is built from TRBV3-1 (or the pseudogene TRBV3-2) and TRBJ1-5; 7 nucleotides align to TRBD1. Germline-derived CDR1 and CDR2 are LGHDT and YNNKEL (reference sequence). Trimming at V came to 4 bases and at J to 9 bases, leaving 9 bases not matched to a gene. This CDR3 has 14 residues.

This clone appeared once. The genes are TRBV30 and TRBJ1-2, with D maybe TRBD1 (6 bases). The CDR3 has 12 amino acids. V lost 3 bases and J 8 bases, leaving 13 bases between the germline ends. Germline assignment: CDR1 GTSNPN and CDR2 SVGIG (reference sequence). The CDR3 sequence is CAWRAGVGGYTF. The CDR3 DNA follows: TGTGCCTGGAGAGCAGGGGTGGGCGGCTACACCTTC.

V is TRBV11-3 and J is TRBJ2-7; 7 nucleotides match TRBD2. CDR3 length equals 14 residues. CDR1 is SGHNT and CDR2 is YENEEA in the germline V gene. J gave up 0 bases and V 3 bases, and 2 bases lay outside the gene matches. In DNA, the CDR3 is TGTGCCAGCAGCTTGGGGGGGAACTCCTACGAGCAGTACTTC. Translated, it gives CASSLGGNSYEQYF.

This sequence joins TRBV30 and TRBJ2-1, with no clear D. This CDR3 region has 13 residues. Germline loops: CDR1 GTSNPN, CDR2 SVGIG (reference sequence). The germline V and J ends were trimmed by 4 bases and 6 bases, with 13 bases remaining between them. The CDR3 is CAWIPYGFNEQFF. In nucleotides, the CDR3 is TGTGCCTGGATCCCGTACGGTTTCAATGAGCAGTTCTTC. Full variable domain (rest looked up from reference TRBV30 and TRBJ2-1): SQTIHQWPATLVQPVGSPLSLECTVEGTSNPNLYWYRQAAGRGLQLLFYSVGIGQISSEVPQNLSASRPQDRQFILSSKKLLLSDSGFYLCAWIPYGFNEQFFGPGTRLTVL.

The chain uses TRBV2 and TRBJ1-2; D is perhaps TRBD1 (6 bases). The germline CDR1 and CDR2 sequences are SNHLY and FYNNEI. V was pared by 9 bases and J by 3 bases, with 11 bases between. This CDR3 has 12 amino acids. CDR3 coding DNA: TGTGCCAGTTTGGACAGCTACTATGGCTACACCTTC. Translation gives CASLDSYYGYTF.

This chain connects TRBV10-1 to TRBJ2-3; 12 bases agree with TRBD2. The CDR3 runs 15 residues. J gave up 5 bases and V 3 bases, and 3 bases lay outside the gene matches. Germline V CDR1 and CDR2: WNHNN, SYGVQD (reference sequence). CDR3: CASSDSSGGGDTQYF. The CDR3 coding sequence is TGCGCCAGCAGTGATTCTAGCGGGGGGGGAGATACGCAGTATTTT.

The chain recombines TRBV9 with TRBJ2-7, with 7 bases matching TRBD2. The CDR3 has 15 amino acids. Germline-derived CDR1 and CDR2 are SGDLS and YYNGEE. Trimming removed 0 bases from V and 4 bases from J; junction bases left unmatched: 7. Here the CDR3 DNA reads TGTGCCAGCAGCGTAGGGATAAGCGGGGTGTACGAGCAGTACTTC. The encoded protein is CASSVGISGVYEQYF.

The CDR3 sequence: CASSLRDRGEQYF. CDR3 nucleotide sequence: TGTGCCAGCAGCTTGCGGGACAGGGGCGAGCAGTACTTC. V is TRBV11-2 and J is TRBJ2-7, with 10 bases that match TRBD1. The CDR3 runs to 13 residues. In germline, CDR1 is SGHAT, CDR2 FQNNGV. V was pared by 3 bases and J by 6 bases, with 2 bases of the junction left unmatched.

This chain uses TRBV3-1 (or the pseudogene TRBV3-2) with TRBJ2-2; D not resolved. The CDR3 is made up of 16 amino acids. V dropped 1 base and J dropped 1 base, with 10 bases sitting between them. CDR1 and CDR2 (germline): LGHDT, YNNKEL (reference sequence). CDR3 region: CASSQVYRLNTGELFF. The CDR3 DNA reads as TGTGCCAGCAGCCAAGTTTACAGATTGAACACCGGGGAGCTGTTTTTT.

The gene calls are TRBV3-1 (or the pseudogene TRBV3-2) and TRBJ1-4, with 7 bases aligning to TRBD1. Germline CDR1 is LGHDT and CDR2 is YNNKEL (reference sequence). V lost 5 bases and J lost 13; bases outside the gene matches: 7. CDR3 size: 12 residues. The CDR3 reads CASSYRQGGLFF. In DNA, the CDR3 is TGTGCCAGCAGCTACCGACAGGGCGGACTGTTTTTT.

CDR3 coding DNA: TGTGCCAGCAGCTTAGGGGAGGTCTCCACTGAAGCTTTCTTT. Translating gives CASSLGEVSTEAFF. The chain joins TRBV7-9 to TRBJ1-1, with D hard to call. This CDR3 region has 14 residues. The germline V gene encodes CDR1 SEHNR and CDR2 FQNEAQ (reference sequence). The V end lost 1 base, the J end lost 4 bases, and 10 bases lay between the germline ends.

V and J are TRBV11-2 and TRBJ2-7; 7 nucleotides line up with TRBD1. CDR1 and CDR2 (germline): SGHAT, FQNNGV. Unmatched junction bases numbered 15, after V lost 5 bases and J lost 5 bases. The CDR3 contains 16 residues. In DNA, the CDR3 is TGTGCCAGCAGCCCATTAAAACGACAGGGCAGTAACGAGCAGTACTTC. As protein: CASSPLKRQGSNEQYF.

The chain carries TRBV10-2 and TRBJ2-5; 16 bases are a match to TRBD2. The length of the CDR3 is 18 residues. The V gene end was trimmed by 3 bases and the J gene end by 5 bases; junction bases not matched to a gene: 9. Germline V gene lookup returns CDR1 WSHSY and CDR2 SAAADI. The CDR3, as DNA: TGCGCCAGCAGTGACTCCGGGACTAGCGGGGGGGCCACGGAGACCCAGTACTTC. Amino acids: CASSDSGTSGGATETQYF.

This chain links TRBV5-4 with TRBJ1-1; D gene ambiguous. In germline, CDR1 is SGHNT, CDR2 YYREEE (reference sequence). Trimming removed 0 bases at V and 4 bases at J, with 7 bases between. CDR3 size: 13 residues. The CDR3: CASSLAGVTEAFF. Written as DNA, the CDR3 is TGTGCCAGCAGCTTGGCGGGAGTCACTGAAGCTTTCTTT.